Each of the 24 T cell receptor beta chains below was sequenced from the same sample in a study of technical replicates of blood from several donors. The data were produced by immunoSEQ multiplex PCR, yet TCRdb's version contains in-frame clones alone and is incomplete. The data contain some 74,000 clones, 95% of them singletons. Sequencing was performed on T cells isolated from PBMCs. The receptors derive from a human donor in good health.

The chain links TRBV19 to TRBJ1-2; the match to TRBD1 covers 8 bases. The J segment lost 4 bases and the V segment lost 4 bases, leaving 8 bases of the junction unmatched. The CDR3 is 15 amino acids. Germline values: CDR1 LNHDA, CDR2 SQIVND (reference sequence). CDR3 residues: CASSRGTGGSYGYTF. The CDR3 DNA follows: TGTGCCAGTAGTAGGGGGACAGGAGGAAGCTATGGCTACACCTTC.

The chain carries TRBV11-1 and TRBJ2-7; the match to TRBD1 covers 8 bases. Germline CDR1 is SGHAT and CDR2 is FQDESV (reference sequence). V shed 3 bases and J 2 bases; nucleotides not matched to a gene: 6. The CDR3 is 15 residues long. For the CDR3, the DNA is TGTGCCAGCAGCTTGGCGGGGACAGGTCCCTACGAGCAGTACTTC. It encodes CASSLAGTGPYEQYF.

The chain is built from TRBV10-2 and TRBJ2-3; D is unresolved. The CDR3 length is 14 residues. Trimming left V 7 bases short and J 2 bases short, with 13 bases between. Germline lookup yields CDR1 WSHSY and CDR2 SAAADI. The CDR3 DNA sequence: TGCGCCAGCATCAGTGGCAGTTCCACAGATACGCAGTATTTT. It yields the protein CASISGSSTDTQYF.

This chain uses TRBV6-6 with TRBJ1-5; D may be TRBD1 (6 bases). The CDR3 runs to 14 residues. Germline CDR1 reads MNHNY; CDR2 reads SVGAGI (reference sequence). Trimming pared 6 bases from V and 0 bases from J, leaving 9 bases between. DNA of the CDR3: TGTGCCAGCAGGGACAGTTATAGCAATCAGCCCCAGCATTTT. It codes for CASRDSYSNQPQHF.

The CDR3 nucleotides are TGTGCCAGCAGCTTTGACAGGGACAATGAGCAGTTCTTC. Residues: CASSFDRDNEQFF. This sequence joins TRBV7-3 and TRBJ2-1; 7 positions match TRBD1. The CDR3 spans 13 residues. V was clipped by 3 bases and J by 5 bases; unmatched bases: 1. The germline CDR1 and CDR2 sequences are SGHTA and FQGTGA.

The V call is TRBV10-1, the J call TRBJ2-5, with TRBD2 identical over 14 bases. Germline CDR1 WNHNN, CDR2 SYGVQD (reference sequence). J gave up 4 bases and V 4 bases, and 8 bases lay outside the gene matches. This CDR3 spans 17 amino acids. The DNA for the CDR3 is TGCGCCAGCAGTGGGGGACTAGCGGGAGAAGTCATAGAGACCCAGTACTTC. Translating gives CASSGGLAGEVIETQYF.

This clone was counted between two and nine times. The rearrangement links TRBV10-1 to TRBJ2-2, with TRBD1 as a possible D gene (5 bases). CDR1 and CDR2 from the germline V gene are WNHNN and SYGVQD (reference sequence). V lost 7 bases to trimming and J lost 6 bases, with 12 bases between them. CDR3 length: 13 amino acids. This chain's CDR3 is CASMSGRAGELFF. The CDR3 coding sequence is TGCGCCAGCATGTCGGGCAGGGCCGGGGAGCTGTTTTTT.

The rearrangement joins TRBV11-2 to TRBJ2-1; the D gene is possibly TRBD2 (5 bases). The V and J ends lost 5 bases and 10 bases respectively, with 12 bases between them. The length of the CDR3 is 12 residues. Germline CDR1 is SGHAT and CDR2 is FQNNGV. CDR3 protein: CASSEATGEQFF. DNA of the CDR3: TGTGCCAGCAGCGAAGCGACGGGGGAGCAGTTCTTC. Looking up the rest from reference TRBV11-2 and TRBJ2-1 gives the full variable domain: EAGVAQSPRYKIIEKRQSVAFWCNPISGHATLYWYQQILGQGPKLLIQFQNNGVVDDSQLPKDRFSAERLKGVDSTLKIQPAKLEDSAVYLCASSEATGEQFFGPGTRLTVL.

DNA of the CDR3: TGCAGTGCTAGGGGCGTGCGTGGCTACACCTTC. Translated: CSARGVRGYTF. The chain has TRBV20-1 and TRBJ1-2; D remains ambiguous. From germline, CDR1 is DFQATT and CDR2 SNEGSKA (reference sequence). V lost 3 bases and J 7 bases, leaving 9 bases between the germline ends. The CDR3 sequence is 11 residues long.

This clone has just one count. This chain uses TRBV4-1 with TRBJ2-1; D might be TRBD1 (5 bases). The length of the CDR3 is 11 residues. Germline values: CDR1 MGHRA, CDR2 YSYEKL. The ends were cut back, 5 bases at V and 15 bases at J, with 14 bases in the middle. The CDR3 DNA follows: TGCGCCAGCAGCTCAGGGATGATGGTGTTCTTC. This codes for CASSSGMMVFF.

The chain links TRBV5-1 to TRBJ2-1, with 14 bases lining up with TRBD2. Losses at the gene ends were 6 bases for V and 0 bases for J; bases not matched to a gene: 11. This CDR3 contains 19 residues. Germline loops: CDR1 SGHRS, CDR2 YFSETQ. The CDR3 DNA reads TGCGCCAGCAAAAAGGGACTAGCGGGAGCGTCAAGCTCCTACAATGAGCAGTTCTTC. Protein product: CASKKGLAGASSSYNEQFF.

This chain joins TRBV7-3 and TRBJ1-1; 7 positions match TRBD1. CDR1 and CDR2 (germline): SGHTA, FQGTGA. The CDR3 length is 12 residues. The ends lost 5 bases at V and 4 bases at J; junction bases unmatched: 1. The CDR3 DNA is TGTGCCAGCAGCCCAGGGGGCACTGAAGCTTTCTTT. Protein sequence: CASSPGGTEAFF. Together with reference TRBV7-3 and TRBJ1-1, the CDR3 gives the full variable domain: GAGVSQTPSNKVTEKGKYVELRCDPISGHTALYWYRQSLGQGPEFLIYFQGTGAADDSGLPNDRFFAVRPEGSVSTLKIQRTERGDSAVYLCASSPGGTEAFFGQGTRLTVV.

Only one count was recorded for this clone. The chain couples TRBV5-1 to TRBJ2-1, with a possible D match to TRBD2 (6 bases). This CDR3 spans 13 amino acids. Trimming stripped 4 bases from V and 6 bases from J, with 11 bases between. Germline CDR1 is SGHRS and CDR2 is YFSETQ. The CDR3 nucleotides are TGCGCCAGCAGCCCCTTGGGGGGCAATGAGCAGTTCTTC. It encodes CASSPLGGNEQFF.

This sequence joins TRBV28 and TRBJ2-7; the D is unclear. The V gene's germline CDR1 is MDHEN and CDR2 SYDVKM. The CDR3 has 13 amino acids. Deletions cut 4 bases from V and 2 bases from J, with 9 bases between. DNA of the CDR3: TGTGCCAGCAGTTCCCCGTCCCCCTACGAGCAGTACTTC. It codes for CASSSPSPYEQYF.

The rearrangement joins TRBV6-6 to TRBJ2-7, with D unclear. Germline V gives CDR1 MNHNY, CDR2 SVGAGI (reference sequence). This CDR3 contains 14 residues. The V end was cut by 1 base, the J end by 1 base, with 8 bases between. The chain's CDR3 is CASSYFGSSYEQYF. Here the CDR3 DNA reads TGTGCCAGCAGTTACTTTGGCAGTTCCTACGAGCAGTACTTC.

The V gene is TRBV4-1, the J gene TRBJ2-4; 10 bases match TRBD1. Germline V gives CDR1 MGHRA, CDR2 YSYEKL. The V segment lost 3 bases and the J segment 10 bases; nucleotides outside the gene matches: 9. This CDR3 region has 15 residues. CDR3 sequence: CASSQTDRGRVIQYF. As DNA, the CDR3 is TGCGCCAGCAGCCAGACCGACAGGGGGCGGGTGATTCAGTACTTC.

The chain links TRBV28 to TRBJ2-7, with D possibly being TRBD2 (5 bases). The germline CDR1 and CDR2 sequences are MDHEN and SYDVKM. The length of the CDR3 is 14 residues. The V gene lost 0 bases and the J gene lost 3 bases, with 9 bases spanning the gap. CDR3 amino acids: CASSLWGEGYEQYF. DNA of the CDR3: TGTGCCAGCAGTTTATGGGGCGAGGGCTACGAGCAGTACTTC. The whole variable domain, remainder taken from reference TRBV28 and TRBJ2-7, is DVKVTQSSRYLVKRTGEKVFLECVQDMDHENMFWYRQDPGLGLRLIYFSYDVKMKEKGDIPEGYSVSREKKERFSLILESASTNQTSMYLCASSLWGEGYEQYFGPGTRLTVT.

The chain has TRBV5-4 and TRBJ1-3; a weak D match, TRBD1 (6 bases). The CDR3 is 16 residues long. Per germline, CDR1 SGHNT and CDR2 YYREEE (reference sequence). V lost 1 base and J lost 3, with 14 bases in between. This CDR3 is CASSLKLGAGGNTIYF. DNA for the CDR3: TGTGCCAGCAGCTTGAAGTTGGGGGCTGGTGGAAACACCATATATTTT.

This chain links TRBV29-1 with TRBJ2-7; D perhaps matches TRBD1 (5 bases). V was clipped by 4 bases and J by 2 bases, with 12 bases between them. Germline CDR1 reads SQVTM; CDR2 reads ANQGSEA. This CDR3 spans 13 amino acids. CDR3 sequence reads: CSVGGGLTYEQYF. The CDR3 DNA reads as TGCAGCGTTGGGGGCGGCCTAACCTACGAGCAGTACTTC.

The V call is TRBV6-5, the J call TRBJ2-5; TRBD1 might be the D (6 bases). This CDR3 has 15 residues. V gave up 0 bases and J gave up 7 bases, with 15 bases separating them. Germline V gene sequence: CDR1 MNHEY, CDR2 SVGAGI. This CDR3 is CASSYSTGLTGTQYF. Here the CDR3 DNA reads TGTGCCAGCAGTTACTCGACTGGGCTGACAGGGACCCAGTACTTC.

This clone was recorded only once. The J gene is TRBJ2-1, the V gene TRBV7-6; 8 bases agree with TRBD2. The CDR3 has 13 residues. With V trimmed by 0 bases and J by 9 bases, 1 base remained unmatched. The germline V gene has CDR1 SGHVS and CDR2 FNYEAQ. CDR3 in DNA: TGTGCCAGCAGCTTAGCTCGGGGGGGTGAGCAGTTCTTC. Residues: CASSLARGGEQFF.

The table lists this clone with a count of one. The chain recombines TRBV5-1 with TRBJ1-2, with D tentatively TRBD1 (6 bases). V lost 4 bases and J 6 bases, leaving 19 bases between the germline ends. The CDR3 loop spans 15 amino acids. In germline, CDR1 is SGHRS, CDR2 YFSETQ. The CDR3 reads CASSVDSRGFDGYTF. The DNA of the CDR3 is TGCGCCAGCAGCGTGGACAGTAGGGGCTTTGATGGCTACACCTTC.

The chain is built from TRBV9 and TRBJ2-2, with 11 bases fitting TRBD1. With V trimmed by 3 bases and J by 6 bases, 7 bases remained unmatched. The CDR3 runs 16 residues. Per germline, CDR1 SGDLS and CDR2 YYNGEE. The CDR3 protein is CASSEGQGDVAGELFF. As DNA, the CDR3 is TGTGCCAGCAGCGAGGGACAGGGGGACGTGGCCGGGGAGCTGTTTTTT. Combining the CDR3 with reference TRBV9 and TRBJ2-2 gives the whole variable domain DSGVTQTPKHLITATGQRVTLRCSPRSGDLSVYWYQQSLDQGLQFLIQYYNGEERAKGNILERFSAQQFPDLHSELNLSSLELGDSALYFCASSEGQGDVAGELFFGEGSRLTVL.

The genes are TRBV6-5 and TRBJ1-1; D gene uncertain. The V gene's germline CDR1 is MNHEY and CDR2 SVGAGI. Trimming shortened V by 6 bases and J by 1 base, and 6 bases separated the two germline ends. The CDR3 spans 12 residues. The CDR3 coding sequence is TGTGCCAGCAGGTCCTGGAACACTGAAGCTTTCTTT. Translated: CASRSWNTEAFF.